This TCR beta chain appears in the sequencing data of a study of blood T cells in healthy people across ages. The overall study: Capturing about one barcoded beta molecule per two T cells was achieved by template switching.

This clonotype was counted a few times. The CDR3 sequence is 14 residues long. Trimming stripped 0 bases from V and 7 bases from J, with 12 bases between. CDR1 is SQVTM, CDR2 ANQGSEA, per germline. It was with a sample-barcoded 5' primer and a J-beta primer mix that a second PCR of about 6 to 12 cycles was run. TCRdb passed the 5' RACE reads through MiXCR, listing each CDR3 protein once. The sample shows fewer than 2 million distinct CDR3 sequences, 39% of them seen only once. The receptor was isolated from a human donor in good health. This chain connects TRBV29-1 to TRBJ1-4; the D is unclear. Sequenced material: blood. The CDR3 nucleotides read TGCAGCGTTGAAGATGTAGCGAAGGGTGAAAAACTGTTTTTT. Its translation is CSVEDVAKGEKLFF. Based on the CDR3 plus reference TRBV29-1 and TRBJ1-4, the full variable domain is SAVISQKPSRDICQRGTSLTIQCQVDSQVTMMFWYRQQPGQSLTLIATANQGSEATYESGFVIDKFPISRPNLTFSTLTVSNMSPEDSSIYLCSVEDVAKGEKLFFGSGTQLSVL.